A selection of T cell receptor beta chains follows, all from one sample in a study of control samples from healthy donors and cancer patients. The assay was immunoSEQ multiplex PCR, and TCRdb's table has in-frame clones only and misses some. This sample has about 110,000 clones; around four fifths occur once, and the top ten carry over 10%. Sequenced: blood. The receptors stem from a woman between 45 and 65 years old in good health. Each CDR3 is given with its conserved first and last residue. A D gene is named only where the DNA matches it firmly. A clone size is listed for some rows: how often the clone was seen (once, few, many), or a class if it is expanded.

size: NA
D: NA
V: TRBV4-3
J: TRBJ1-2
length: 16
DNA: TGCGCCAGCAGCCAAGAAGGGTTGCAGGGTCGCGATGGCTACACCTTC
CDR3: CASSQEGLQGRDGYTF

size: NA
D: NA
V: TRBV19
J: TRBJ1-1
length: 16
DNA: TGTGCCAGCACATCCCGTACTGGGGGGTTGAACACTGAAGCTTTCTTT
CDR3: CASTSRTGGLNTEAFF

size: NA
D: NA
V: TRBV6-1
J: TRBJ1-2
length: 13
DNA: TGTGCCAGCAGTGAAAGTGGGAACTATGGCTACACCTTC
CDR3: CASSESGNYGYTF

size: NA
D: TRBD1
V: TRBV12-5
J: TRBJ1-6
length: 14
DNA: TGTGCTAGTGGTTTGGGACAGGGAAATTCACCCCTCCACTTT
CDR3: CASGLGQGNSPLHF

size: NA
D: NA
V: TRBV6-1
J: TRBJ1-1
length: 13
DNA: TGTGCCAGCAGTGACACCCAGAACACTGAAGCTTTCTTT
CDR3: CASSDTQNTEAFF

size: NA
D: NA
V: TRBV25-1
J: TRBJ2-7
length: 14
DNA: TGTGCCAGCAGTGCAGACAGGTATTACGAGGAGCAGTACTTC
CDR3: CASSADRYYEEQYF

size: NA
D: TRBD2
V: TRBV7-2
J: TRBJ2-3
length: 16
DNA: TGTGCCAGCAGCTTAGGGGGGCTAGCGGGAGCAGATACGCAGTATTTT
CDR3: CASSLGGLAGADTQYF

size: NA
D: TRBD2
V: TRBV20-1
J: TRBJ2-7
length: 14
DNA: TGCAGTGCTAGTGGGCGGGGGGCCACCTACGAGCAGTACTTC
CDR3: CSASGRGATYEQYF

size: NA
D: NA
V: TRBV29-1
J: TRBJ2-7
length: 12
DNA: TGCAGCGTTGAAGAAGAGGAGTACGAGCAGTACTTC
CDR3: CSVEEEEYEQYF

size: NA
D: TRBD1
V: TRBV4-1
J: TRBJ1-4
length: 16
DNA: TGCGCCAGCAGCCTCAGGGCAGGGGGAACTAATGAAAAACTGTTTTTT
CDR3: CASSLRAGGTNEKLFF

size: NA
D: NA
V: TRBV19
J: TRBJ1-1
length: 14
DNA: TGTGCCAGTAAAAAATCAGGGAAGAACACTGAAGCTTTCTTT
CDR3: CASKKSGKNTEAFF

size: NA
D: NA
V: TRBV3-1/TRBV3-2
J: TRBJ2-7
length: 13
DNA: TGTGCCAGCAGCCAAGGACCGAACTACGAGCAGTACTTC
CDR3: CASSQGPNYEQYF

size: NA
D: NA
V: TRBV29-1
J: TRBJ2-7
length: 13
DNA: TGCAGCGTCCGAGCGGAGACCCAATACGAGCAGTACTTC
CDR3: CSVRAETQYEQYF

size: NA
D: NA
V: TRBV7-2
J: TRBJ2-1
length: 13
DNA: TGTGCCAGCAGCTTAAATTGGGTCGATGAGCAGTTCTTC
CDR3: CASSLNWVDEQFF

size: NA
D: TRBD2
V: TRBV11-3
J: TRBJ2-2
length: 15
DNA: TGTGCCAGCAGCTTAGTGGGAGGGGTTACCGGGGAGCTGTTTTTT
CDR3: CASSLVGGVTGELFF

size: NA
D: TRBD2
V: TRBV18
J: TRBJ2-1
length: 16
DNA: TGTGCCAGCTCACCAAGGACTAGCGGAGCCGTCAATGAGCAGTTCTTC
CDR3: CASSPRTSGAVNEQFF

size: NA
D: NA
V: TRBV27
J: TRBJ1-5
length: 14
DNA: TGTGCCAGCAGTTTATTGCGGAGCAATCAGCCCCAGCATTTT
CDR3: CASSLLRSNQPQHF

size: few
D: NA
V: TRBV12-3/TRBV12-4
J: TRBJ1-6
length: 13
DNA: TGTGCCAGCAGTTTAGACTGGGGTTCACCCCTCCACTTT
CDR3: CASSLDWGSPLHF

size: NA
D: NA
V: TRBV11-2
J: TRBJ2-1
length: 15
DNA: TGTGCCAGCAGCTCCCACGGGGGCTCCGACAATGAGCAGTTCTTC
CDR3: CASSSHGGSDNEQFF

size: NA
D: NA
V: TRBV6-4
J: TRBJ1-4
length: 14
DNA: TGTGCCAGCAGTGAAGACCAACAGGATGAAAAACTGTTTTTT
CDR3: CASSEDQQDEKLFF

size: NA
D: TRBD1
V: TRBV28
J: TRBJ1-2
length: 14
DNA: TGTGCCAGCAGCGCGACAGGGGTGGTCCGGGGCTACACCTTC
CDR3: CASSATGVVRGYTF

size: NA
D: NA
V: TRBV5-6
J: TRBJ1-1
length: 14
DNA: TGTGCCAGCAGCTGGGGCGGGGAGAACACTGAAGCTTTCTTT
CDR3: CASSWGGENTEAFF

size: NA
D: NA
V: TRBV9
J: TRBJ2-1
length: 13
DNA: TGTGCCAGCAGCGTAGGGATAGTAAGTGAGCAGTTCTTC
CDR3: CASSVGIVSEQFF

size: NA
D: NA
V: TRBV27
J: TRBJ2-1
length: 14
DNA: TGTGCCAGCAGTTTAGGTCACCCCAACAATGAGCAGTTCTTC
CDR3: CASSLGHPNNEQFF

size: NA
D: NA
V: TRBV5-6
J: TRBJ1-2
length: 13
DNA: TGTGCCAGCAATGTTGACGGAAACTATGGCTACACCTTC
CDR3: CASNVDGNYGYTF

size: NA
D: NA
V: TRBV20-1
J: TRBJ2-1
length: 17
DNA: TGCAGTGCTAGTTTGGGGGCGGGGTTAAGGAACTACAATGAGCAGTTCTTC
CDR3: CSASLGAGLRNYNEQFF

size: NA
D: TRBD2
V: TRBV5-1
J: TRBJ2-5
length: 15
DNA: TGCGCCAGCAGCGTTGGGACTAGCGGGAGTGAGACCCAGTACTTC
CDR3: CASSVGTSGSETQYF

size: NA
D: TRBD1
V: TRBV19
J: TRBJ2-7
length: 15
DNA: TGTGCCAGTAGTATTTCTGGACAGGGACCCTACGAGCAGTACTTC
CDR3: CASSISGQGPYEQYF

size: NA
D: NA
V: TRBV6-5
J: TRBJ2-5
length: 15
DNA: TGTGCCAGCAGTTACTCGATGTCAGGGCGGGAGACCCAGTACTTC
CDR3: CASSYSMSGRETQYF

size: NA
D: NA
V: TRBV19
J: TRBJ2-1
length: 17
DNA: TGTGCCAGTAGTATAGTCCCGGGGGCAGTATCCTACAATGAGCAGTTCTTC
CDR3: CASSIVPGAVSYNEQFF

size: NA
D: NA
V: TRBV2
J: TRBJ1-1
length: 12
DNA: TGTGCCAGGAGGATAACAGGTACTGAAGCTTTCTTT
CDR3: CARRITGTEAFF

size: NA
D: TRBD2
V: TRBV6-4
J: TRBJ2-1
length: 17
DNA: TGTGCCAGCAGTGACTCGGCTAGCGGGGGCTCCTACAATGAGCAGTTCTTC
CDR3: CASSDSASGGSYNEQFF

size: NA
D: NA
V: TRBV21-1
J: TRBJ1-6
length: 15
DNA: TGTGCCAGCAGCAAAAGCAGGGGATACGGTTCACCCCTCCACTTT
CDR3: CASSKSRGYGSPLHF

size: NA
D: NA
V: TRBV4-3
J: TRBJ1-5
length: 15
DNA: TGCGCCAGCAGCCAAGAAGGCGCAGCTAATCAGCCCCAGCATTTT
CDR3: CASSQEGAANQPQHF

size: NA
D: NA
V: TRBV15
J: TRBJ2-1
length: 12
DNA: TGTGCCACCAGCAGAACTCGGATTGAGCAGTTCTTC
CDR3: CATSRTRIEQFF

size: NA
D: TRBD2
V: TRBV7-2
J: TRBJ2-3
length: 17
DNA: TGTGCCAGCAGCTTAGGGGCGAGCGGGAGCGGCACAGATACGCAGTATTTT
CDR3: CASSLGASGSGTDTQYF

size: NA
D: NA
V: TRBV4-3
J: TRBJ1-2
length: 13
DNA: TGCGCCAGCAGCCGAGAGGGTAACTATGGCTACACCTTC
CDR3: CASSREGNYGYTF

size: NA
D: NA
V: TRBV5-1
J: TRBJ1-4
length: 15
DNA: TGCGCCAGCAGCGACCAGAGGGCAACTAATGAAAAACTGTTTTTT
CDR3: CASSDQRATNEKLFF

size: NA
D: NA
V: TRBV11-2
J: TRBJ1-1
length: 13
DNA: TGTGCCAGCAGCCAGCGGTTGAACACTGAAGCTTTCTTT
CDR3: CASSQRLNTEAFF

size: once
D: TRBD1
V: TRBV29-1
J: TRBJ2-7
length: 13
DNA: TGCAGCGTGTCGACAGGGGGGGCCAACGAGCAGTACTTC
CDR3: CSVSTGGANEQYF

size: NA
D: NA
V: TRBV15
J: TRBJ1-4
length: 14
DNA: TGTGCCACCAGCAGAGATTACGGGTCAGAAAAACTGTTTTTT
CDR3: CATSRDYGSEKLFF

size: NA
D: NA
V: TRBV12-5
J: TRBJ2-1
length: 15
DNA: TGTGCTAGTGGTTTGTGGGCAAAGAAGGCCAATGAGCAGTTCTTC
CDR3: CASGLWAKKANEQFF

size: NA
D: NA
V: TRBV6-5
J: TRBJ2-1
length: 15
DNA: TGTGCCAGCAGGGCCCGGTTAAACTGGGACAATGAGCAGTTCTTC
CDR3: CASRARLNWDNEQFF

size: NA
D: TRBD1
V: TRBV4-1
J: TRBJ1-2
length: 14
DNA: TGCGCCAGCAGCCAAGAGGGGACAGGGTCCGGCTACACCTTC
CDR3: CASSQEGTGSGYTF

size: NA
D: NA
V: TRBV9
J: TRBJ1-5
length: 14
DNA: TGTGCCAGCAGCGGGGGGTATAGCAATCAGCCCCAGCATTTT
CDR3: CASSGGYSNQPQHF

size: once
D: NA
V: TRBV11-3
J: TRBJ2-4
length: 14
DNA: TGTGCCAGCAGCCTCGGGACGTTATGGGGCATTCAGTACTTC
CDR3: CASSLGTLWGIQYF

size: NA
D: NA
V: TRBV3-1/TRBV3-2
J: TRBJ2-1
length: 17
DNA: TGTGCCAGCAGCCAAGAAGTTTACGACGGACCCTACAATGAGCAGTTCTTC
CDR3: CASSQEVYDGPYNEQFF

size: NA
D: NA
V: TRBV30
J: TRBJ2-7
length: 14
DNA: TGTGCCTGGAACCGGGACACTTCCTCCTACGAGCAGTACTTC
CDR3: CAWNRDTSSYEQYF

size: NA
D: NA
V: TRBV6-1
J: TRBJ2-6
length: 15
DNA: TGTGCCAGCAGTGAAAGAGTCTCTGGGGCCAACGTCCTGACTTTC
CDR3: CASSERVSGANVLTF

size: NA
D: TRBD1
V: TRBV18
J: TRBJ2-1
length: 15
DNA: TGTGCCAGCTGCTTCGGGACAGTCTCCTACAATGAGCAGTTCTTC
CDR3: CASCFGTVSYNEQFF